The sequence of this T cell receptor beta chain was determined in a study of OX40 agonist ivuxolimab in advanced cancers. Data came from immunoSEQ multiplex PCR; TCRdb stores just in-frame clones and leaves some out. Of around 80,000 clones in the sample, 85% to 90% were seen once. This clone came up a few times. The V gene's germline CDR1 is SGHNT and CDR2 YYREEE (reference sequence). The V and J ends lost 0 bases and 6 bases respectively, with 7 bases between them. This CDR3 comprises 13 residues. The V call is TRBV5-4, the J call TRBJ1-5; D ambiguous. The sequence was obtained from an adult with an advanced solid tumor such as melanoma, head and neck, liver or kidney cancer. Material: CD4+ or CD8+ T cells sorted from blood, obtained in a trial of the OX40 agonist ivuxolimab. For the CDR3, the DNA is TGTGCCAGCAGCTTGGAGGGAGGTCAGCCCCAGCATTTT. The encoded protein is CASSLEGGQPQHF.